This record covers a single T cell receptor beta chain. Naive CD8 isolation took CD45RO-negative cells positively selected for CCR7 and excluded terminally differentiated effector memory CD45RA+ cells. Sequencing was performed with immunoSEQ multiplex PCR; in TCRdb, only in-frame clones are kept and a portion is missing. The table lists hundreds of thousands of clones, 90% to 95% of them singletons. The data stem from a study of shared clonotypes between healthy human individuals. This CDR3 is built from 16 residues. CDR1 is MGHDK and CDR2 is SYGVNS in the germline V gene. V lost 5 bases and J lost 1, with 12 bases in between.

This TCR was recovered from a man aged 30 to 45 in good health. Sequenced material: naive CD8+ T cells sorted from blood. This chain uses TRBV25-1 with TRBJ2-6; D unresolved. The CDR3 loop reads CASSPLRESGANVLTF. The CDR3 nucleotides are TGTGCCAGCAGTCCCCTCCGTGAGTCTGGGGCCAACGTCCTGACTTTC.